Presented here are 25 T cell receptor beta chains from one specimen sequenced in a study of identical twins. One entry per CDR3 protein, called by TCRdb with MiXCR from the 5' RACE reads. The sample has around 340,000 distinct CDR3 sequences; around 9% are singletons. The sequenced material came from naive T cells sorted from blood. The receptors were gathered from a woman aged 45-65 years in good health.

In its sample, this clonotype was seen a few times. V is TRBV29-1 and J is TRBJ2-1; 7 positions match TRBD2. The CDR3 extends over 13 amino acids. CDR1 is SQVTM and CDR2 is ANQGSEA in the germline V gene. The V segment lost 1 base and the J segment 8 bases; nucleotides outside the gene matches: 5. The CDR3, as DNA: TGCAGCGTTGAAGGCGGGAGAGGGGATGAGCAGTTCTTC. It is translated as CSVEGGRGDEQFF.

This clonotype was seen many times. The chain carries TRBV24-1 and TRBJ1-2; D uncertain. Germline-derived CDR1 and CDR2 are KGHDR and SFDVKD. Trimming cost V 3 bases and J 7 bases, with 8 bases left between them. CDR3 size: 12 residues. The CDR3 here is CATSDPDGGYTF. CDR3 nucleotides: TGTGCCACCAGTGATCCGGACGGTGGCTACACCTTC.

This clonotype was seen repeatedly, ten times or more. The chain recombines TRBV5-1 with TRBJ2-2; TRBD2 agrees at 11 bases. Germline assignment: CDR1 SGHRS and CDR2 YFSETQ. Losses at the gene ends were 0 bases for V and 13 bases for J; bases not matched to a gene: 5. CDR3 length: 14 amino acids. For the CDR3, the DNA is TGCGCCAGCAGCTTGGTCCTAGCGGGAGGCTGGCTGTTTTTT. Its protein product is CASSLVLAGGWLFF.

V and J are TRBV10-1 and TRBJ2-3, with unresolved D. The V gene's germline CDR1 is WNHNN and CDR2 SYGVQD (reference sequence). The CDR3 is 18 amino acids. The V end lost 3 bases, the J end lost 0 bases, and 19 bases lay between the germline ends. DNA of the CDR3: TGCGCCAGCAGTGATTCCCACCTAGAGATGGAAAGCACAGATACGCAGTATTTT. This gives the protein CASSDSHLEMESTDTQYF.

This clonotype was counted only a few times. The rearrangement links TRBV12-3 or TRBV12-4 to TRBJ1-1; unclear D gene. V shed 0 bases and J shed 4 bases, with 6 bases lying between them. This CDR3 is 13 amino acids long. The CDR3 sequence: CASSLALATEAFF. The DNA for the CDR3 is TGTGCCAGCAGTTTAGCGCTCGCCACTGAAGCTTTCTTT.

This clonotype was picked up a small number of times. This sequence joins TRBV3-1 and TRBJ2-2, with D perhaps TRBD2 (7 bases). V gave up 6 bases and J gave up 12 bases, with 23 bases separating them. CDR3 length equals 15 residues. The germline gives CDR1 LGHDT, CDR2 YNNKEL (reference sequence). The CDR3 protein is CASSSTEGGVGKLFF. The CDR3, as DNA: TGTGCCAGCAGTTCGACGGAAGGGGGGGTGGGGAAGCTGTTTTTT.

This rearrangement joins TRBV5-1 to TRBJ2-3, with D unresolved. Germline assignment: CDR1 SGHRS and CDR2 YFSETQ. V was shortened by 2 bases and J by 2 bases, with 12 bases between the two germline ends. The CDR3 runs 15 residues. CDR3 sequence: CASSLEVPPTDTQYF. The DNA for the CDR3 is TGCGCCAGCAGCTTAGAAGTGCCCCCCACAGATACGCAGTATTTT.

This chain's CDR3 is CASRVTGRTSPLHF. In DNA, the CDR3 is TGTGCCAGCAGAGTTACAGGGAGGACTTCACCCCTCCACTTT. The V and J genes are TRBV6-5 and TRBJ1-6; maybe TRBD1 (6 bases). Trimming removed 6 bases from V and 9 bases from J, with 15 bases in between. The CDR3 is 14 amino acids. Germline V CDR1 and CDR2: MNHEY, SVGAGI.

This clonotype came up many times. This chain uses TRBV6-1 with TRBJ1-5; D gene uncertain. V lost 1 base and J lost 4, with 8 bases in between. This CDR3 comprises 14 residues. CDR1 and CDR2 from the germline V gene are MNHNS and SASEGT. In DNA form, the CDR3 reads TGTGCCAGCAGTGAAGGGGCGGGGAATCAGCCCCAGCATTTT. Translated: CASSEGAGNQPQHF.

V usage is TRBV7-6 and J usage is TRBJ2-5; D might be TRBD1 (8 bases). In germline, CDR1 is SGHVS, CDR2 FNYEAQ. This CDR3 is built from 15 residues. The V and J ends lost 4 bases and 4 bases respectively, with 16 bases between them. CDR3 loop: CASSSKTGGGETQYF. Written as DNA, the CDR3 is TGTGCCAGCAGCTCAAAAACAGGGGGGGGAGAGACCCAGTACTTC.

This chain uses TRBV12-3 or TRBV12-4 with TRBJ2-7, with D maybe TRBD1 (6 bases). The V and J ends lost 3 bases and 1 base respectively, with 16 bases between them. The CDR3 spans 16 residues. CDR3 protein: CASSFRWSRGSYEQYF. The CDR3 nucleotides are TGTGCCAGCAGTTTTAGGTGGTCCAGGGGATCCTACGAGCAGTACTTC.

The chain employs TRBV23-1 and TRBJ2-2, with a weak D call TRBD1 (5 bases). TRBV23-1 is an open reading frame, and its role is uncertain. Deletions cut 7 bases from V and 6 bases from J, with 12 bases between. This CDR3 is built from 13 residues. The DNA of the CDR3 is TGCGCCAGCATCACCAGGGATTCCGGGGAGCTGTTTTTT. The encoded protein is CASITRDSGELFF.

The chain uses TRBV3-1 and TRBJ1-1; no definite D call. The CDR3 spans 11 residues. CDR1 LGHDT and CDR2 YNNKEL come from the germline V gene (reference sequence). The V gene lost 4 bases and the J gene lost 8 bases, with 8 bases spanning the gap. CDR3 amino acids: CASSPNLEAFF. CDR3 nucleotides: TGTGCCAGCAGCCCGAATTTGGAAGCTTTCTTT.

The rearrangement uses TRBV6-1 and TRBJ1-4; a weak D match, TRBD1 (6 bases). The CDR3 has 15 amino acids. Between the trimmed V and J ends, which lost 6 bases and 5 bases, there was a span of 16 bases. The germline gives CDR1 MNHNS, CDR2 SASEGT. The CDR3: CASRLPGHLNEKLFF. The CDR3, as DNA: TGTGCCAGCAGATTACCGGGACACTTGAATGAAAAACTGTTTTTT.

CDR3 amino acids: CASRDTANNEQFF. The CDR3 DNA reads as TGTGCCAGCAGGGATACTGCGAACAATGAGCAGTTCTTC. The chain joins TRBV6-2 or TRBV6-3 to TRBJ2-1; D is unresolved. The germline CDR1 and CDR2 sequences are MNHEY and SVGEGT. The ends were cut back, 6 bases at V and 5 bases at J, with 11 bases in the middle. This CDR3 region has 13 residues.

V usage is TRBV2 and J usage is TRBJ1-6; a possible D gene is TRBD1 (5 bases). Looked up from germline, CDR1 is SNHLY and CDR2 is FYNNEI. V gave up 6 bases and J gave up 7 bases, with 19 bases separating them. CDR3 size: 16 residues. The CDR3 sequence is CASRGRAAIGNSPLHF. The CDR3 coding sequence is TGTGCCAGCAGGGGACGGGCCGCTATCGGGAATTCACCCCTCCACTTT.

This clonotype was seen only a few times. The chain is built from TRBV21-1 and TRBJ1-5. TRBV21-1 is noted as a pseudogene. This CDR3 spans 12 amino acids. The CDR3 here is CARTPINQPQHF. The CDR3 DNA reads TGTGCCCGAACACCCATCAATCAGCCCCAGCATTTT.

This clonotype was found many times. The genes are TRBV6-5 and TRBJ2-1; D gene unclear. V was cut by 2 bases and J by 0 bases, with 5 bases left in between. This CDR3 spans 14 amino acids. The germline CDR1 and CDR2 sequences are MNHEY and SVGAGI. The CDR3 region is CASSYRASYNEQFF. The CDR3, as DNA: TGTGCCAGCAGTTACCGGGCCTCCTACAATGAGCAGTTCTTC.

This clonotype was counted between two and nine times. This chain uses TRBV5-5 with TRBJ2-7; D is perhaps TRBD2 (6 bases). The V gene's germline CDR1 is SGHKS and CDR2 YYEKEE (reference sequence). This CDR3 is 15 amino acids long. The ends were cut back, 0 bases at V and 3 bases at J, with 13 bases in the middle. CDR3 residues: CASSLVGTDYYEQYF. CDR3 sequence (DNA): TGTGCCAGCAGCTTGGTCGGGACTGACTACTACGAGCAGTACTTC.

This chain uses TRBV5-1 with TRBJ1-1; TRBD1 aligns across 8 bases. Trimming removed 4 bases from V and 4 bases from J; junction bases left unmatched: 6. This CDR3 contains 14 residues. Germline V lookup: CDR1 SGHRS, CDR2 YFSETQ. Written as DNA, the CDR3 is TGCGCCAGCAGCGGGGGACAGGTGGGCACTGAAGCTTTCTTT. The encoded protein is CASSGGQVGTEAFF.

V usage is TRBV27 and J usage is TRBJ2-1; D gene uncertain. The CDR3 spans 17 residues. CDR1 and CDR2 (germline): MNHEY, SMNVEV (reference sequence). V shed 7 bases and J shed 7 bases, with 26 bases lying between them. The CDR3: CASTLEESARYKNEQFF. The CDR3 DNA is TGTGCCAGCACCCTAGAGGAATCGGCACGTTACAAAAATGAGCAGTTCTTC.

This clonotype was detected many times. The gene calls are TRBV27 and TRBJ1-2; possibly TRBD1 for D (5 bases). The CDR3 is 14 residues long. Trimming took 2 bases from V and 5 from J, leaving 12 bases between them. The germline CDR1 and CDR2 sequences are MNHEY and SMNVEV (reference sequence). The CDR3 DNA reads as TGTGCCAGCAGTTTAAGTGGGGCCTTATATGGCTACACCTTC. Translation: CASSLSGALYGYTF.

This clonotype occurred a few times. The chain couples TRBV9 to TRBJ2-1; no clear D. The CDR3 has 13 amino acids. Looked up from germline, CDR1 is SGDLS and CDR2 is YYNGEE. With 0 bases removed from V and 7 bases from J, the gap between germline ends came to 8 bases. The CDR3 bases are TGTGCCAGCAGCGTAGGGAGCCTTAATGAGCAGTTCTTC. Translated, it gives CASSVGSLNEQFF.

In this sample, this clonotype turned up many times. The chain joins TRBV7-9 to TRBJ2-1, with D maybe TRBD2 (6 bases). This CDR3 is built from 17 residues. The germline V and J ends were trimmed by 3 bases and 7 bases, with 22 bases remaining between them. The germline V gene has CDR1 SEHNR and CDR2 FQNEAQ (reference sequence). The CDR3 region is CASSFPKGSGLLNEQFF. The CDR3, as DNA: TGTGCCAGCAGCTTCCCGAAGGGTAGCGGACTTCTGAATGAGCAGTTCTTC.

This clonotype has at least ten counts. V is TRBV12-3 or TRBV12-4 and J is TRBJ1-6; the D gene is possibly TRBD1 (5 bases). Deletions cut 0 bases from V and 13 bases from J, with 19 bases between. This CDR3 is built from 16 residues. CDR3 in DNA: TGTGCCAGCAGTTTAGCGCCGATCGGGGGTCCGTGGCCCCTCCACTTT. Its protein product is CASSLAPIGGPWPLHF.